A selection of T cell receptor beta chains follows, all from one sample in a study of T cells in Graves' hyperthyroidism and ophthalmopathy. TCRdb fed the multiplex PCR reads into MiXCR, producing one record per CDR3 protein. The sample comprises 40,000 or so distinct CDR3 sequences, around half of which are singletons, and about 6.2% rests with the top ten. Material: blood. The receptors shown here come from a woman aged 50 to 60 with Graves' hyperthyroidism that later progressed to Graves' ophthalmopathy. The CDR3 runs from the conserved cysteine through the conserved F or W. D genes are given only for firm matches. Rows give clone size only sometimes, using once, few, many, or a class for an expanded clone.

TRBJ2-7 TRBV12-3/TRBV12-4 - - CASSIDPGLYEQYF TGTGCCAGCAGCATCGATCCGGGACTGTACGAGCAGTACTTC
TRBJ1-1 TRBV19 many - CASSTTLPLGHIMGTEAFF TGTGCCAGTAGTACCACCCTCCCTCTGGGACATATAATGGGCACTGAAGCTTTCTTT
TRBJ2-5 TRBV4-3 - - CASSQEGRGRETQYF TGCGCCAGCAGCCAAGAGGGGCGGGGGCGCGAGACCCAGTACTTC
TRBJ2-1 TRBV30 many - CAWSVHRGGYNEQFF TGTGCCTGGAGTGTACATCGGGGCGGGTACAATGAGCAGTTCTTC
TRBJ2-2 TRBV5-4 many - CASSPSSTTANTGELFF TGTGCCAGCAGCCCGAGCAGTACAACCGCGAACACCGGGGAGCTGTTTTTT
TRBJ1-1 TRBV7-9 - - CASNYWTVGPSPPLIF TGTGCCAGCAATTATTGGACGGTCGGGCCCTCCCCCCCCCTCATCTTT
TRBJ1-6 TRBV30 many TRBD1 CACTGQGSNNSPLHF TGTGCCTGCACTGGACAGGGCTCCAATAATTCACCCCTCCACTTT
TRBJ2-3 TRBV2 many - CASSEGSYTQYF TGTGCCAGCAGTGAAGGCAGCTATACGCAGTATTTT
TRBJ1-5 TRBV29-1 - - CSVDEAQHF TGCAGCGTTGATGAGGCCCAGCATTTT
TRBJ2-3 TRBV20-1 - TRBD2 CSARDGAGGSDTQYF TGCAGTGCTAGAGATGGGGCGGGAGGGTCAGATACGCAGTATTTT
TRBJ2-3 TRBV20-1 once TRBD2 CSAVTSGRGPSTDTQYF TGCAGTGCGGTGACTAGCGGGAGAGGTCCTTCCACAGATACGCAGTATTTT
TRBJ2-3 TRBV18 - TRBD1 CASSPDRADTQYF TGTGCCAGCTCACCAGACAGGGCAGATACGCAGTATTTT
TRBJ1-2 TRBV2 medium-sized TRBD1 CASSAQPGQVYGYTF TGTGCCAGCAGTGCCCAGCCGGGACAGGTCTATGGCTACACCTTC
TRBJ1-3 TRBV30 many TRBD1 CAWATGAAGNTIYF TGTGCCTGGGCAACAGGGGCAGCTGGAAACACCATATATTTT
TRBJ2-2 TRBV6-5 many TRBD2 CASRAGGNTGELFF TGTGCCAGCCGGGCGGGGGGGAACACCGGGGAGCTGTTTTTT
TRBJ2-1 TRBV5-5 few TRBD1 CASSPDRGTNNEQFF TGTGCCAGCAGCCCGGACAGGGGGACAAACAATGAGCAGTTCTTC
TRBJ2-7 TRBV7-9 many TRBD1 CASSSPPGTVTYEQYF TGTGCCAGCAGCTCCCCCCCCGGGACAGTGACCTACGAGCAGTACTTC
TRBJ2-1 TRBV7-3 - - CASSLWAGNEQFF TGTGCCAGCAGCTTATGGGCCGGTAATGAGCAGTTCTTC
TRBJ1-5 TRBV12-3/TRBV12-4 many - CASSFRENQPQHF TGTGCCAGCAGTTTCAGGGAAAATCAGCCCCAGCATTTT
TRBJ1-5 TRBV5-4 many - CASSLDGLFNQPQHF TGTGCCAGCAGCTTGGACGGACTCTTCAATCAGCCCCAGCATTTT
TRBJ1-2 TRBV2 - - CASSRGLMTYSF TGTGCCAGCAGCCGGGGACTTATGACATATTCCTTC
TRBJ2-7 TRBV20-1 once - CSARDLASGQYF TGCAGTGCTAGAGATTTGGCATCGGGGCAGTACTTC
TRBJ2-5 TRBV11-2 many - CASSLGLMDRETQYF TGTGCCAGCAGCTTAGGCCTTATGGATCGGGAGACCCAGTACTTC
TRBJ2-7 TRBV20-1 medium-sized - CSARGRVYEQYF TGCAGTGCCAGGGGACGGGTCTACGAGCAGTACTTC
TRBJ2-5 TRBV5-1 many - CASSLWGNRQETQYF TGCGCCAGCAGCTTGTGGGGAAACCGACAAGAGACCCAGTACTTC
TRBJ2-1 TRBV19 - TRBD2 CASSSGSTGELFF TGTGCCAGTTCTAGCGGGAGTACCGGGGAGCTGTTCTTC
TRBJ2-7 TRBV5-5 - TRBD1 CASSSTGSSYEQYF TGTGCCAGCAGCTCGACAGGGAGCTCCTACGAGCAGTACTTC
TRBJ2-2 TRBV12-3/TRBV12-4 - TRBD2 CASSLRRRGLAGPLTGELFF TGTGCCAGCAGTTTAAGGCGCAGGGGACTAGCGGGACCACTCACCGGGGAGCTGTTTTTT
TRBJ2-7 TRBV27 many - CASSLGVVLGYEQYF TGTGCCAGCAGTTTAGGAGTCGTCTTGGGCTACGAGCAGTACTTC
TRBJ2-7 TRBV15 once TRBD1 CATSRGDRGYEQYF TGTGCCACCAGCAGAGGAGACAGGGGCTACGAGCAGTACTTC
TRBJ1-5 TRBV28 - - CASSLGRGNRPQHF TGTGCCAGCAGTTTAGGACGGGGCAATCGGCCCCAGCATTTT
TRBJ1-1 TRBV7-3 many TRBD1 CASTMTGGQDTEAFF TGTGCCAGCACAATGACAGGGGGTCAGGACACTGAAGCTTTCTTT
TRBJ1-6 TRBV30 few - CAWSPTGGLGSPLHF TGTGCCTGGAGCCCCACGGGGGGCTTAGGTTCACCCCTCCACTTT
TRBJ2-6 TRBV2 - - CASSEALQGGNVLTF TGTGCCAGCAGTGAAGCACTTCAGGGTGGCAACGTCCTGACTTTC
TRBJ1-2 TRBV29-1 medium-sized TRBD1 CSLPDRGGYTF TGCAGCTTACCGGACAGGGGAGGCTACACCTTC
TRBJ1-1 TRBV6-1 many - CASRGRQSTEAFF TGTGCCAGCAGGGGGAGGCAATCCACTGAAGCTTTCTTT
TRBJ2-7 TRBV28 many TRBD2 CASSTSSGRLFEQYF TGTGCCAGCAGTACATCTAGCGGGAGGCTATTCGAGCAGTACTTC
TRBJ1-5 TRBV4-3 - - CASSQEDGLFNQPQHF TGCGCCAGCAGCCAAGAAGACGGACTCTTCAATCAGCCCCAGCATTTT
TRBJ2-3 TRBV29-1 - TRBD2 CIGTSTDTQYF TGCATCGGGACTAGTACAGATACGCAGTATTTT
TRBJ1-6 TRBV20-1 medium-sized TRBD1 CSARDPRQGSPLHF TGCAGTGCTAGAGATCCCAGACAGGGGTCACCCCTCCACTTT